The present TCR beta chain was sequenced within a study of cytomegalovirus exposure and HLA in healthy donors. Unmatched junction bases numbered 7, after V lost 3 bases and J lost 6 bases. CDR1 and CDR2 (germline): LNHDA, SQIVND (reference sequence). The CDR3 is 14 amino acids. The PCR used 60 Vbeta and 13 Jbeta primers. TCRdb keeps only in-frame clones here, not all; method: immunoSEQ multiplex PCR. The table includes 95,000 to 150,000 clones, 80% detected once. Sequenced: PBMCs. This sequence originates from a female donor in good health and CMV-seropositive. The rearrangement links TRBV19 to TRBJ1-2; 7 bases match TRBD1. The CDR3 sequence is CASSILSGGNGYTF. DNA for the CDR3: TGTGCCAGTAGTATCCTATCAGGGGGGAATGGCTACACCTTC.